These 23 T cell receptor beta chains were sequenced from one sample in a study of cytotoxic CD8 clonotypes in ibrutinib-treated CLL. TCRdb keeps only in-frame clones here, not all; method: immunoSEQ multiplex PCR. The data show 300,000 to 350,000 clones, with approximately 80% seen just once and under 8.5% held by the top ten. The sample was PBMCs, taken before ibrutinib treatment. These receptors originate from a human donor with chronic lymphocytic leukemia.

A single count supports this clone. J is TRBJ2-7 and V is TRBV30; TRBD2 might be the D (6 bases). Trimming took 0 bases from V and 1 from J, leaving 10 bases between them. Germline V lookup: CDR1 GTSNPN, CDR2 SVGIG (reference sequence). The CDR3 runs to 14 residues. The CDR3 here is CAWSVGGASYEQYF. The CDR3 DNA follows: TGTGCCTGGAGTGTAGGAGGGGCTTCCTACGAGCAGTACTTC.

This chain connects TRBV14 to TRBJ2-5; 9 positions agree with TRBD1. Germline CDR1 is SGHDN and CDR2 is FVKESK. The ends lost 1 base at V and 9 bases at J; junction bases unmatched: 6. The CDR3 has 14 amino acids. The CDR3 region is CASSQGTRQGAQYF. The CDR3 DNA reads as TGTGCCAGCAGCCAAGGGACTAGACAGGGGGCCCAGTACTTC.

This clone has only a few counts. The chain carries TRBV27 and TRBJ1-4, with unresolved D. Germline CDR1 and CDR2: MNHEY and SMNVEV (reference sequence). Trimming stripped 1 base from V and 5 bases from J, with 11 bases between. This CDR3 has 15 residues. In DNA, the CDR3 is TGTGCCAGCAGTTTATTAGGAACAATGAATGAAAAACTGTTTTTT. Residues: CASSLLGTMNEKLFF.

The V and J genes are TRBV9 and TRBJ2-7; D is possibly TRBD1 (6 bases). The CDR3 is made up of 12 amino acids. The V and J ends lost 7 bases and 6 bases respectively, with 14 bases between them. The V gene's germline CDR1 is SGDLS and CDR2 YYNGEE. CDR3 nucleotide sequence: TGTGCCAGCTCCCGGGCAGGGGCCGAGCAGTACTTC. Translation: CASSRAGAEQYF. The whole variable domain, remainder taken from reference TRBV9 and TRBJ2-7, is DSGVTQTPKHLITATGQRVTLRCSPRSGDLSVYWYQQSLDQGLQFLIQYYNGEERAKGNILERFSAQQFPDLHSELNLSSLELGDSALYFCASSRAGAEQYFGPGTRLTVT.

The chain links TRBV18 to TRBJ2-5; possibly TRBD1 or TRBD2 for D (5 bases each). The V end was cut by 1 base, the J end by 5 bases, with 11 bases between. Per germline, CDR1 KGHSH and CDR2 LQKENI. The CDR3 has 14 residues. The CDR3 here is CASSPLGDDETQYF. The DNA of the CDR3 is TGTGCCAGCTCACCACTTGGGGACGACGAGACCCAGTACTTC.

The chain is built from TRBV28 and TRBJ2-1; 8 bases agree with TRBD1. This CDR3 has 15 residues. Germline V gene data show CDR1 as MDHEN and CDR2 as SYDVKM. V dropped 6 bases and J dropped 3; count of bases not matched to a gene: 7. For the CDR3, the DNA is TGTGCCAGCAGAAGAGGACAGGGACTCTACAATGAGCAGTTCTTC. Translation gives CASRRGQGLYNEQFF.

The chain has TRBV4-1 and TRBJ2-5, with 8 bases lining up with TRBD2. With V trimmed by 1 base and J by 2 bases, 3 bases remained unmatched. CDR3 length equals 15 residues. The germline V gene encodes CDR1 MGHRA and CDR2 YSYEKL. In DNA form, the CDR3 reads TGCGCCAGCAGCCAAGCAGGGACTAGACAAGAGACCCAGTACTTC. Translation gives CASSQAGTRQETQYF.

The chain joins TRBV11-1 to TRBJ2-1; 10 nucleotides match TRBD2. The CDR3 is 16 amino acids. CDR1 and CDR2 (germline): SGHAT, FQDESV (reference sequence). The V and J ends lost 5 bases and 7 bases, in that order; junction bases with no gene match: 11. The DNA for the CDR3 is TGTGCCAGCAGCGTAGACCCAGCGGGAGGGCAAAATGAGCAGTTCTTC. This translates into CASSVDPAGGQNEQFF.

The CDR3 DNA reads as TGCGCCAGCAGCCAAGGGAGGACAGGGTGGGAGACCCAGTACTTC. Amino acids: CASSQGRTGWETQYF. The gene calls are TRBV4-3 and TRBJ2-5, with 8 nucleotides matching TRBD1. There are 15 residues in the CDR3. CDR1 LGHNA and CDR2 YSLEER come from the germline V gene. J gave up 5 bases and V 1 base, and 6 bases lay outside the gene matches.

The rearrangement joins TRBV5-1 to TRBJ2-3; D may be TRBD2 (6 bases). V gave up 4 bases and J gave up 2 bases, with 8 bases separating them. Germline CDR1 reads SGHRS; CDR2 reads YFSETQ. There are 13 residues in the CDR3. The CDR3, as DNA: TGCGCCAGCAGCGCGGGACCCACAGATACGCAGTATTTT. Translation gives CASSAGPTDTQYF. The full variable domain, with the rest looked up from reference TRBV5-1 and TRBJ2-3, is KAGVTQTPRYLIKTRGQQVTLSCSPISGHRSVSWYQQTPGQGLQFLFEYFSETQRNKGNFPGRFSGRQFSNSRSEMNVSTLELGDSALYLCASSAGPTDTQYFGPGTRLTVL.

This clone was observed a few times. The rearrangement joins TRBV10-3 to TRBJ2-7; D gene unclear. The V end lost 2 bases, the J end lost 2 bases, and 16 bases lay between the germline ends. Germline lookup yields CDR1 ENHRY and CDR2 SYGVKD. The CDR3 totals 16 residues. Here the CDR3 DNA reads TGTGCCATCAGTGAGGTTATGGCGGAACCTACCTACGAGCAGTACTTC. Translation gives CAISEVMAEPTYEQYF.

The chain carries TRBV4-1 and TRBJ2-1, with 8 bases lining up with TRBD2. The CDR3 sequence is 13 residues long. From germline, CDR1 is MGHRA and CDR2 YSYEKL. V shed 3 bases and J 8 bases; nucleotides not matched to a gene: 3. The CDR3 spells CASSQGLVDEQFF. CDR3 nucleotide sequence: TGCGCCAGCAGCCAGGGACTAGTCGATGAGCAGTTCTTC.

The chain links TRBV27 to TRBJ1-5; TRBD1 matches at 7 bases. CDR1 is MNHEY, CDR2 SMNVEV, per germline (reference sequence). V trimming: 2 bases; J trimming: 2 bases; junction bases outside the gene matches: 3. CDR3 length: 15 residues. The CDR3 coding sequence is TGTGCCAGCAGTTTAAACAGGGGAGGCAATCAGCCCCAGCATTTT. Translation: CASSLNRGGNQPQHF.

This clone was recorded a few times. The DNA of the CDR3 is TGTGCCAGCAGCCTACATCAGGGGGCGCGTCCCGGGGAGCTGTTTTTT. It translates to CASSLHQGARPGELFF. This sequence joins TRBV7-7 and TRBJ2-2, with TRBD1 matching over 8 bases. V lost 5 bases and J lost 6; bases outside the gene matches: 11. CDR3 size: 16 residues. Germline values: CDR1 SSHAT, CDR2 FNYEAQ (reference sequence).

This chain links TRBV5-1 with TRBJ1-1, with D uncertain. Deletions cut 6 bases from V and 5 bases from J, with 20 bases between. The germline V gene has CDR1 SGHRS and CDR2 YFSETQ. The CDR3 length is 15 residues. CDR3 sequence: CASTGDGSYPTEAFF. As DNA, the CDR3 is TGCGCCAGCACCGGCGATGGGTCTTACCCTACTGAAGCTTTCTTT.

V is TRBV30 and J is TRBJ1-5; D is possibly TRBD1 (5 bases). CDR1 is GTSNPN, CDR2 SVGIG, per germline (reference sequence). The CDR3 contains 15 residues. Deletions cut 3 bases from V and 8 bases from J, with 20 bases between. The CDR3, as DNA: TGTGCCTGGAGCGACGGTGTCAGGGCGAGCAAGCCCCAGCATTTT. Protein: CAWSDGVRASKPQHF.

V gene TRBV9 combines with J gene TRBJ2-7; D is perhaps TRBD2 (6 bases). The CDR3 is 16 residues long. The V and J ends lost 3 bases and 0 bases respectively, with 16 bases between them. Germline V gene data show CDR1 as SGDLS and CDR2 as YYNGEE. CDR3 nucleotide sequence: TGTGCCAGCAGCGGGTCCCCGAGCGGGCTCTCCTACGAGCAGTACTTC. Its protein is CASSGSPSGLSYEQYF. The full variable domain, its missing parts supplied by reference TRBV9 and TRBJ2-7, is DSGVTQTPKHLITATGQRVTLRCSPRSGDLSVYWYQQSLDQGLQFLIQYYNGEERAKGNILERFSAQQFPDLHSELNLSSLELGDSALYFCASSGSPSGLSYEQYFGPGTRLTVT.

This chain links TRBV5-1 with TRBJ2-7; D unclear. The ends were cut back, 1 base at V and 2 bases at J, with 13 bases in the middle. The CDR3 is 15 amino acids. Per the germline V gene, CDR1 is SGHRS and CDR2 is YFSETQ. CDR3 nucleotide sequence: TGCGCCAGCAGCTTGCATCAAGCGTCGACCTACGAGCAGTACTTC. This encodes CASSLHQASTYEQYF.

The chain has TRBV11-3 and TRBJ2-1; TRBD2 is a possible D gene (6 bases). In germline, CDR1 is SGHNT, CDR2 YENEEA. CDR3 length equals 15 residues. Trimming took 5 bases from V and 1 from J, leaving 12 bases between them. The CDR3 sequence: CASSPGGLSYNEQFF. CDR3 DNA: TGTGCCAGCAGCCCCGGAGGGTTGTCCTACAATGAGCAGTTCTTC.

V gene TRBV4-3 combines with J gene TRBJ2-3; a weak D match, TRBD1 (5 bases). The length of the CDR3 is 15 residues. Trimming removed 2 bases from V and 3 bases from J, with 12 bases in between. Germline values: CDR1 LGHNA, CDR2 YSLEER. This CDR3 reads CASSQPTAGTDTQYF. The CDR3 nucleotides read TGCGCCAGCAGCCAACCCACGGCAGGGACAGATACGCAGTATTTT.

The chain is built from TRBV6-5 and TRBJ2-5; D is uncertain. CDR3 length equals 13 residues. Trimming took 10 bases from V and 5 from J, leaving 17 bases between them. The germline gives CDR1 MNHEY, CDR2 SVGAGI. CDR3 loop: CAIQTGPAETQYF. The CDR3 DNA reads TGTGCCATCCAGACGGGCCCCGCGGAGACCCAGTACTTC.

The chain recombines TRBV11-2 with TRBJ2-5, with 16 bases aligning to TRBD2. The germline gives CDR1 SGHAT, CDR2 FQNNGV. The CDR3 sequence is 16 residues long. The V gene end was trimmed by 6 bases and the J gene end by 5 bases; junction bases not matched to a gene: 6. The CDR3 loop reads CASRTGTSGRGETQYF. The DNA for the CDR3 is TGTGCCAGCAGAACTGGGACTAGCGGGAGGGGCGAGACCCAGTACTTC.

This chain joins TRBV7-9 and TRBJ2-2; TRBD2 aligns across 12 bases. CDR3 length: 18 amino acids. The germline V gene encodes CDR1 SEHNR and CDR2 FQNEAQ (reference sequence). After removal of 6 bases from V and 3 bases from J, the junction contained 11 bases not matched to a gene. CDR3 in DNA: TGTGCCAGCAGTGGCCTAGCGGGAGGGCCAGGGTACACCGGGGAGCTGTTTTTT. It codes for CASSGLAGGPGYTGELFF. Full variable domain (remainder filled in from reference TRBV7-9 and TRBJ2-2): DTGVSQNPRHKITKRGQNVTFRCDPISEHNRLYWYRQTLGQGPEFLTYFQNEAQLEKSRLLSDRFSAERPKGSFSTLEIQRTEQGDSAMYLCASSGLAGGPGYTGELFFGEGSRLTVL.